These 19 T cell receptor beta chains share one sample of origin, sequenced in a study of blood T cells in healthy people across ages. A J-beta primer mix and a sample-barcoded 5' primer were used in a second PCR of about 6 to 12 cycles. One entry per CDR3 protein results from TCRdb running MiXCR on the 5' RACE reads. The table shows hundreds of thousands of distinct CDR3 sequences, with around 46% occurring only once. Sequencing was carried out using blood. These receptors all stem from a man aged 25 to 40 in good health.

The chain links TRBV7-9 to TRBJ2-1; D gene unclear. The germline V gene has CDR1 SEHNR and CDR2 FQNEAQ (reference sequence). The CDR3 sequence is 14 residues long. Trimming took 1 base from V and 5 from J, leaving 9 bases between them. In DNA, the CDR3 is TGTGCCAGCAGCTTAGAGTCCGTCCACAATGAGCAGTTCTTC. Its translation: CASSLESVHNEQFF.

At least ten counts were recorded for this clonotype. This could be a read error, since a much larger clone is one nucleotide away. The chain uses TRBV9 and TRBJ2-5, with D maybe TRBD2 (7 bases). Per the germline V gene, CDR1 is SGDLS and CDR2 is YYNGEE. CDR3 length equals 16 residues. V was pared by 0 bases and J by 11 bases, with 23 bases between. The CDR3 reads CASSVDSGGTGNEQYF. CDR3 nucleotide sequence: TGTGCCAGCAGCGTAGATTCGGGGGGCACGGGGAATGAGCAGTACTTC.

The chain's CDR3 is CASSPDAGELFF. The CDR3 DNA reads TGTGCCAGCAGCCCGGATGCCGGGGAGCTGTTTTTT. The J gene is TRBJ2-2, the V gene TRBV4-2; D is uncertain. CDR1 LGHNA and CDR2 YNFKEQ come from the germline V gene. This CDR3 spans 12 amino acids. V lost 4 bases and J 6 bases, leaving 6 bases between the germline ends.

J is TRBJ2-7 and V is TRBV20-1, with 8 nucleotides matching TRBD2. J gave up 2 bases and V 0 bases, and 3 bases lay outside the gene matches. CDR1 and CDR2 (germline): DFQATT, SNEGSKA (reference sequence). This CDR3 has 14 residues. For the CDR3, the DNA is TGCAGTGCTAGAGAGGGCGGGGGGCCCTACGAGCAGTACTTC. Its protein is CSAREGGGPYEQYF.

The sample holds a few counts of this clonotype. V is TRBV4-3 and J is TRBJ2-2; 7 positions match TRBD2. The CDR3 is made up of 15 amino acids. V lost 1 base to trimming and J lost 5 bases; unmatched junction nucleotides: 4. Germline V gives CDR1 LGHNA, CDR2 YSLEER. CDR3 residues: CASSQAAGETGELFF. In nucleotides, the CDR3 is TGCGCCAGCAGCCAAGCTGCGGGGGAGACCGGGGAGCTGTTTTTT.

J is TRBJ2-1 and V is TRBV6-6; the D is unclear. V lost 5 bases, J lost 8 bases, and 7 bases lay in between. The CDR3 consists of 11 residues. The germline V gene encodes CDR1 MNHNY and CDR2 SVGAGI (reference sequence). The CDR3 here is CASSTIDEQFF. CDR3 nucleotide sequence: TGTGCCAGCAGTACCATTGATGAGCAGTTCTTC.

This clonotype showed up just a few times. The CDR3 sequence: CASSPTAANSYEQYF. The CDR3 DNA reads TGCGCCAGCAGCCCGACAGCTGCCAACTCCTACGAGCAGTACTTC. The genes are TRBV5-1 and TRBJ2-4, with D maybe TRBD1 (5 bases). The J call is uncertain, as TRBJ2-7 better fits the DNA end. The CDR3 length is 15 residues. Germline V gives CDR1 SGHRS, CDR2 YFSETQ.

This clonotype turned up a few times. The rearrangement links TRBV6-1 to TRBJ2-6; 7 positions agree with TRBD1. CDR3 length equals 17 residues. The V and J ends lost 6 bases and 2 bases, in that order; junction bases with no gene match: 10. Germline assignment: CDR1 MNHNS and CDR2 SASEGT. The CDR3 nucleotides are TGTGCCAGCAGCCGACAGGGATCCCTCCCTGGGGCCAACGTCCTGACTTTC. It encodes CASSRQGSLPGANVLTF.

This chain's CDR3 is CASRCTGSTEAFF. DNA of the CDR3: TGTGCCAGCAGATGTACAGGGAGCACTGAAGCTTTCTTT. The chain carries TRBV27 and TRBJ1-1; TRBD1 is a possible D gene (6 bases). The CDR3 sequence is 13 residues long. The V end lost 6 bases, the J end lost 4 bases, and 12 bases lay between the germline ends. Germline values: CDR1 MNHEY, CDR2 SMNVEV (reference sequence).

V usage is TRBV6-6 and J usage is TRBJ2-5; the match to TRBD2 covers 11 bases. The CDR3 runs 15 residues. Germline loops: CDR1 MNHNY, CDR2 SVGAGI (reference sequence). The ends lost 10 bases at V and 0 bases at J; junction bases unmatched: 7. The CDR3 DNA sequence: TGTGCCAACAATCTAGCGGGGGGCTACCAAGAGACCCAGTACTTC. As protein: CANNLAGGYQETQYF.

The chain couples TRBV29-1 to TRBJ2-1; 8 positions agree with TRBD2. This CDR3 has 14 amino acids. V shed 8 bases, J shed 0 bases, and the junction held 6 bases outside the gene matches. From germline, CDR1 is SQVTM and CDR2 ANQGSEA. The CDR3: CSTGRGNSYNEQFF. DNA for the CDR3: TGCAGCACCGGGAGGGGCAACTCCTACAATGAGCAGTTCTTC.

The gene calls are TRBV5-1 and TRBJ2-1; 7 nucleotides match TRBD2. This CDR3 comprises 15 residues. Germline V gives CDR1 SGHRS, CDR2 YFSETQ. V trimming: 2 bases; J trimming: 9 bases; junction bases outside the gene matches: 11. CDR3 protein: CASSLTGTSAGEQFF. DNA of the CDR3: TGCGCCAGCAGCTTAACCGGCACTAGCGCGGGTGAGCAGTTCTTC.

The chain couples TRBV6-2 or TRBV6-3 to TRBJ2-3; a weak D match, TRBD1 (5 bases). This CDR3 has 14 residues. Trimming shortened V by 7 bases and J by 1 base, and 12 bases separated the two germline ends. Germline-derived CDR1 and CDR2 are MNHEY and SVGEGT. The CDR3 nucleotides read TGTGCCAGCACCCGCAGGGCGGGCACAGATACGCAGTATTTT. Its translation: CASTRRAGTDTQYF.

In this sample, this clonotype turned up a few times. The chain uses TRBV9 and TRBJ2-5; 9 bases align to TRBD2. CDR3 length: 15 amino acids. Trimming cost V 3 bases and J 2 bases; bases outside gene matches: 5. Germline-derived CDR1 and CDR2 are SGDLS and YYNGEE. CDR3 sequence: CASSDEGLAQETQYF. CDR3 bases: TGTGCCAGCAGCGATGAGGGACTAGCTCAAGAGACCCAGTACTTC.

This clonotype has a handful of counts. The chain has TRBV20-1 and TRBJ2-7; 8 nucleotides line up with TRBD1. Germline lookup yields CDR1 DFQATT and CDR2 SNEGSKA (reference sequence). J lost 2 bases, V lost 8 bases, and 5 bases had no gene match. This CDR3 is built from 12 residues. Written as DNA, the CDR3 is TGCAGTACTGACAGGGGTACCTACGAGCAGTACTTC. It specifies CSTDRGTYEQYF.

Note on this clonotype: At one end, the junction sequence differs from germline, possibly due to a read error. V usage is TRBV29-1 and J usage is TRBJ2-7; D may match TRBD1 or TRBD2 (5 bases each). The CDR3 spans 13 residues. CDR1 and CDR2 (germline): SQVTM, ANQGSEA. The CDR3 sequence is CSAELGAAYEQYF. CDR3 sequence (DNA): TGCAGCGCTGAACTCGGGGCCGCCTACGAGCAGTACTTC.

CDR3 protein: CASSLYTAGVQYF. The CDR3 region has the DNA TGTGCCAGCAGTTTATATACAGCGGGCGTGCAGTACTTC. J is TRBJ2-7 and V is TRBV27, with a tentative D call TRBD2 (6 bases). Trimming took off 1 base at V and 9 bases at J, with 13 bases between the two ends. Germline V gene data show CDR1 as MNHEY and CDR2 as SMNVEV (reference sequence). CDR3 length: 13 amino acids.

The J gene is TRBJ1-1, the V gene TRBV7-9; possibly TRBD1 for D (6 bases). In germline, CDR1 is SEHNR, CDR2 FQNEAQ (reference sequence). The V end lost 5 bases, the J end lost 4 bases, and 14 bases lay between the germline ends. The CDR3 is made up of 14 amino acids. CDR3 bases: TGTGCCAGCAGCGTGCCCAGGGGTGGCACTGAAGCTTTCTTT. Protein sequence: CASSVPRGGTEAFF.

CDR3 coding DNA: TGCAGCGTTGAAGATTTGGGCTTGAACACTGAAGCTTTCTTT. This encodes CSVEDLGLNTEAFF. The chain couples TRBV29-1 to TRBJ1-1, with no clear D. Germline V lookup: CDR1 SQVTM, CDR2 ANQGSEA. Trimming cost V 0 bases and J 0 bases, with 8 bases left between them. CDR3 length equals 14 residues.